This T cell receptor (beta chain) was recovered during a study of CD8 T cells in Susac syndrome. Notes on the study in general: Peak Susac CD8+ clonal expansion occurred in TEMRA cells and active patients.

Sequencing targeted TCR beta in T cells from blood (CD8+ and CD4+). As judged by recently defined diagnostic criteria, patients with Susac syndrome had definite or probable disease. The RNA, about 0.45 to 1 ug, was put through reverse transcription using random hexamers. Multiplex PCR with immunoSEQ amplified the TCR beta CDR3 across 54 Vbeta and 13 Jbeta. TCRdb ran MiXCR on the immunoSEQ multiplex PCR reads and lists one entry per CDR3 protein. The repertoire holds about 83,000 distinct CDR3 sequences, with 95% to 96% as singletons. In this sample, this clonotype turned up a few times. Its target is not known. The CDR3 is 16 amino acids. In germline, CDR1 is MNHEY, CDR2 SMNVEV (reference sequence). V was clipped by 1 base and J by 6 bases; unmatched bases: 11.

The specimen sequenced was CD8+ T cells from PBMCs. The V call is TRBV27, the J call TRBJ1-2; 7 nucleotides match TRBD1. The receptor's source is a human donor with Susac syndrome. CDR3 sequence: CASSLLAGGYPNGYTF. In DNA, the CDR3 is TGTGCCAGCAGTTTATTGGCAGGGGGTTATCCAAATGGCTACACCTTC.